The clone carrying this TCR beta chain occurred once. This record comes from a study of blood T cell repertoires in COVID-19. Some clones are missing from TCRdb's copy, which holds only in-frame ones; the method was immunoSEQ multiplex PCR. In the table there are 250,000 or so clones, almost 90% of which are singletons. Losses at the gene ends were 4 bases for V and 3 bases for J; bases not matched to a gene: 5. This CDR3 contains 14 residues. Germline values: CDR1 MNHEY, CDR2 SVGAGI. The clonotype originates from a woman in her fifties or sixties with acute or convalescent COVID-19. Input material: peripheral blood. The chain carries TRBV6-5 and TRBJ2-7; 8 bases line up with TRBD1. CDR3 DNA: TGTGCCAGCAGTTTCCGGGACAGGAGCTACGAGCAGTACTTC. Amino acids: CASSFRDRSYEQYF.